Below are 10 T cell receptor beta chains sequenced from a single sample in a study of cytomegalovirus exposure and HLA in healthy donors. Vbeta (60) and Jbeta (13) primers were used in the PCR. The assay was immunoSEQ multiplex PCR, and TCRdb's table has in-frame clones only and misses some. This table has 90,000 to 120,000 clones, roughly 80% appearing once. The sample taken for sequencing was PBMCs. Every receptor here comes from a male donor in good health and CMV-seropositive.

J is TRBJ1-1 and V is TRBV2; D possibly corresponds to TRBD1 (6 bases). This CDR3 contains 12 residues. Trimming removed 7 bases from V and 9 bases from J, with 15 bases in between. CDR1 and CDR2 (germline): SNHLY, FYNNEI. CDR3 sequence: CASKWGGGKAFF. The CDR3 DNA is TGTGCCAGCAAGTGGGGGGGCGGCAAAGCTTTCTTT.

The chain is built from TRBV4-3 and TRBJ2-6; maybe TRBD2 (7 bases). Trimming took 3 bases from V and 2 from J, leaving 14 bases between them. Per the germline V gene, CDR1 is LGHNA and CDR2 is YSLEER. The CDR3 has 17 amino acids. DNA for the CDR3: TGCGCCAGCAGCCAGGAAGGGGGGGTTACTGGGGCCAACGTCCTGACTTTC. Its translation is CASSQEGGVTGANVLTF.

V usage is TRBV19 and J usage is TRBJ2-1, with D possibly TRBD1 on 5 matching bases. CDR1 and CDR2 (germline): LNHDA, SQIVND (reference sequence). Trimming took 4 bases from V and 9 from J, leaving 19 bases between them. The CDR3 length is 15 residues. The CDR3: CASSKKGWVYGEQFF. The CDR3 DNA is TGTGCCAGTAGTAAAAAGGGGTGGGTCTACGGTGAGCAGTTCTTC.

This sequence joins TRBV19 and TRBJ1-5; possible D gene TRBD1, 6 bases. Germline lookup yields CDR1 LNHDA and CDR2 SQIVND (reference sequence). Deletions cut 5 bases from V and 0 bases from J, with 17 bases between. The CDR3 has 17 amino acids. This CDR3 is CASSFISGTHSNQPQHF. For the CDR3, the DNA is TGTGCCAGTAGTTTTATATCCGGGACACATAGCAATCAGCCCCAGCATTTT.

This clone was counted a few times. The chain has TRBV5-1 and TRBJ1-2, with a weak D call TRBD1 (5 bases). The CDR3 sequence is 13 residues long. V was shortened by 2 bases and J by 7 bases, with 12 bases between the two germline ends. Germline assignment: CDR1 SGHRS and CDR2 YFSETQ. This chain's CDR3 is CASSLLQEGGYTF. In DNA form, the CDR3 reads TGCGCCAGCAGCTTACTACAGGAGGGTGGCTACACCTTC.

This chain joins TRBV2 and TRBJ2-3, with 9 bases identical to TRBD2. From germline, CDR1 is SNHLY and CDR2 FYNNEI. The CDR3 consists of 15 residues. J was trimmed by 7 bases and V by 5 bases; bases with no gene match: 10. The CDR3 DNA is TGTGCCAGCAGTCAGGGAAGCGGGGGGCGGAATACGCAGTATTTT. Translating it yields CASSQGSGGRNTQYF.

The chain joins TRBV2 to TRBJ1-5; D not certain. V lost 8 bases, J lost 7 bases, and 15 bases lay in between. The CDR3 runs 13 residues. From germline, CDR1 is SNHLY and CDR2 FYNNEI. CDR3 residues: CASGPPPGQPQHF. The CDR3, as DNA: TGTGCCAGCGGACCGCCACCGGGGCAGCCCCAGCATTTT.

The rearrangement links TRBV6-5 to TRBJ1-4; the match to TRBD1 covers 11 bases. Germline values: CDR1 MNHEY, CDR2 SVGAGI. Trimming removed 6 bases from V and 8 bases from J; junction bases left unmatched: 5. The length of the CDR3 is 14 residues. The CDR3 here is CASSPGTGGEKLFF. In DNA, the CDR3 is TGTGCCAGCAGCCCCGGGACAGGGGGAGAAAAACTGTTTTTT.

The V call is TRBV11-2, the J call TRBJ1-1, with D possibly matching TRBD1 (5 bases). Looked up from germline, CDR1 is SGHAT and CDR2 is FQNNGV. CDR3 size: 15 residues. Trimming cost V 8 bases and J 1 base, with 17 bases left between them. In DNA form, the CDR3 reads TGTGCCAGCGCGCGCTGGGGCAGTAAGAACACTGAAGCTTTCTTT. Residues: CASARWGSKNTEAFF. The whole variable domain, remainder taken from reference TRBV11-2 and TRBJ1-1, is EAGVAQSPRYKIIEKRQSVAFWCNPISGHATLYWYQQILGQGPKLLIQFQNNGVVDDSQLPKDRFSAERLKGVDSTLKIQPAKLEDSAVYLCASARWGSKNTEAFFGQGTRLTVV.

As DNA, the CDR3 is TGTGCCAGCAGCTTCGCAGCGGGCACAGATACGCAGTATTTT. It encodes CASSFAAGTDTQYF. This chain links TRBV5-5 with TRBJ2-3; D might be TRBD2 (5 bases). CDR1 and CDR2 from the germline V gene are SGHKS and YYEKEE (reference sequence). V dropped 2 bases and J dropped 1 base, with 8 bases sitting between them. CDR3 size: 14 residues.